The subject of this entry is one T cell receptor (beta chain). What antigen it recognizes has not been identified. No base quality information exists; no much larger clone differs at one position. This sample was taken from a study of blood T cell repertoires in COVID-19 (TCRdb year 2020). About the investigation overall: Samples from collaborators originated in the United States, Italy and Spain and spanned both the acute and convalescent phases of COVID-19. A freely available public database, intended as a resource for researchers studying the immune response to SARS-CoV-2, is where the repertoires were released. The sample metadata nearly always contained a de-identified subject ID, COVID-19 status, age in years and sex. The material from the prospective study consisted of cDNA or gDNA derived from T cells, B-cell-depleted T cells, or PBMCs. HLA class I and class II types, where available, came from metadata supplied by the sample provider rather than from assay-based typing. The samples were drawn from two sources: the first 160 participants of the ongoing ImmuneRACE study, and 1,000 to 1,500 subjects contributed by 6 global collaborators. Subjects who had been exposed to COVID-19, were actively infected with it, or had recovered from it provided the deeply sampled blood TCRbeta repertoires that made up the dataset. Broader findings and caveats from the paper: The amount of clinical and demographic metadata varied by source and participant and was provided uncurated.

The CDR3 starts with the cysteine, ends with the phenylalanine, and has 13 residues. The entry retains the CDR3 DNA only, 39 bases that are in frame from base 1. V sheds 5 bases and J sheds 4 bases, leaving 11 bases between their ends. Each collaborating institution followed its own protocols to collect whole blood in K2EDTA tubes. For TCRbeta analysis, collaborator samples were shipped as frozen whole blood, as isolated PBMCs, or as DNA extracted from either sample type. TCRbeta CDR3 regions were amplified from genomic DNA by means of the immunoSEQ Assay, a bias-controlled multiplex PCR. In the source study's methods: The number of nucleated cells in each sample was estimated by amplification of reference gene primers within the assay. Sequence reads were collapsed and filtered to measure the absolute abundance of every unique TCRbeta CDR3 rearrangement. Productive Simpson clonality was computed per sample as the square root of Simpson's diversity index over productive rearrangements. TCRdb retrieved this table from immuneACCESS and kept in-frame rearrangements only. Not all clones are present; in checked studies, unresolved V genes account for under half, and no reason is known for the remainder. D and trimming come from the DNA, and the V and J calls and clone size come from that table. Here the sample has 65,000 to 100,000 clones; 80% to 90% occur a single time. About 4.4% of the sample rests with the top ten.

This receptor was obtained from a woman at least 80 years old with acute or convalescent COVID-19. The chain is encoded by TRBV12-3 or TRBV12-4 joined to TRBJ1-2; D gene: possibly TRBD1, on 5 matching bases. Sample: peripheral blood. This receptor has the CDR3 CASSGSGGYGYTF. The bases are TGTGCCAGCAGTGGGAGCGGGGGCTATGGCTACACCTTC.